Listed below are T cell receptor beta chains from one sample, sequenced in a study of CD8 T cells in ankylosing spondylitis. MiXCR, applied by TCRdb to the 5' RACE reads, yields one record per CDR3 protein. The repertoire has under 130,000 distinct CDR3 sequences, approximately 25% of them found once; the top ten carry roughly an eighth. The specimen sequenced was synovial fluid, either unsorted or a sorted T cell fraction (not recorded which). Every receptor here comes from a male donor with ankylosing spondylitis. CDR3s include the opening cysteine and the closing phenylalanine or tryptophan. The order of the fields is D gene, clone size, J gene, V gene, CDR3 protein, CDR3 DNA. A D gene is named only where the DNA matches it firmly. Clone size is given for some rows only: seen once, a few or many times, or a class if the clone is expanded.

D gene: TRBD1; clone size: few; J gene: TRBJ2-2; V gene: TRBV27; CDR3 protein: CASSPTGGMRAGELFF; CDR3 DNA: TGTGCCAGCAGTCCGACAGGGGGCATGAGAGCCGGGGAGCTGTTTTTT
D gene: .; clone size: few; J gene: TRBJ2-1; V gene: TRBV5-1; CDR3 protein: CASTNPSSDEQFF; CDR3 DNA: TGCGCCAGCACCAACCCCTCATCCGATGAGCAGTTCTTC
D gene: TRBD2; clone size: .; J gene: TRBJ2-7; V gene: TRBV13; CDR3 protein: CASSPWTSGRPAYEQYF; CDR3 DNA: TGTGCCAGCAGCCCTTGGACTAGCGGGAGGCCTGCCTACGAGCAGTACTTC
D gene: .; clone size: few; J gene: TRBJ2-1; V gene: TRBV6-6; CDR3 protein: CASSHDRPEQFF; CDR3 DNA: TGTGCCAGCAGCCACGACCGACCTGAGCAGTTCTTC
D gene: TRBD2; clone size: few; J gene: TRBJ2-7; V gene: TRBV4-1; CDR3 protein: CASSPLTGGRAVRDEQYF; CDR3 DNA: TGCGCCAGCAGCCCTCTAACGGGAGGCCGTGCTGTTCGGGACGAGCAGTACTTC
D gene: TRBD1; clone size: few; J gene: TRBJ1-2; V gene: TRBV27; CDR3 protein: CASSLSAPWDRDGYTF; CDR3 DNA: TGTGCCAGCAGTTTATCTGCCCCGTGGGACAGGGATGGCTACACCTTC
D gene: TRBD1; clone size: few; J gene: TRBJ2-7; V gene: TRBV2; CDR3 protein: CASIADRVNPYEQYF; CDR3 DNA: TGTGCCAGCATCGCCGACAGGGTAAACCCCTACGAGCAGTACTTC
D gene: .; clone size: .; J gene: TRBJ1-1; V gene: TRBV3-1; CDR3 protein: CASSQDLRGPEAFF; CDR3 DNA: TGTGCCAGCAGCCAAGATCTAAGGGGCCCTGAAGCTTTCTTT
D gene: TRBD1; clone size: .; J gene: TRBJ1-2; V gene: TRBV12-5; CDR3 protein: CASGLGQGEANYGYTF; CDR3 DNA: TGTGCTAGTGGCCTGGGACAGGGGGAAGCTAACTATGGCTACACCTTC
D gene: TRBD2; clone size: .; J gene: TRBJ2-1; V gene: TRBV9; CDR3 protein: CASSPLTSGSEQFF; CDR3 DNA: TGTGCCAGCAGCCCCCTGACTAGCGGGTCTGAGCAGTTCTTC
D gene: TRBD2; clone size: .; J gene: TRBJ2-1; V gene: TRBV27; CDR3 protein: CASKRTSVYNEQFF; CDR3 DNA: TGTGCCAGCAAAAGAACTAGCGTCTACAATGAGCAGTTCTTC
D gene: .; clone size: .; J gene: TRBJ2-5; V gene: TRBV12-3/TRBV12-4; CDR3 protein: CASSLVGAIQETQYF; CDR3 DNA: TGTGCCAGCAGTTTAGTCGGGGCGATACAAGAGACCCAGTACTTC
D gene: .; clone size: few; J gene: TRBJ1-5; V gene: TRBV12-3/TRBV12-4; CDR3 protein: CASSLGPQPQHF; CDR3 DNA: TGTGCCAGCAGTTTGGGGCCTCAGCCCCAGCATTTT
D gene: .; clone size: .; J gene: TRBJ2-6; V gene: TRBV19; CDR3 protein: CASSSRYSSGANVLTF; CDR3 DNA: TGTGCCAGTAGTTCGCGGTACTCCTCTGGGGCCAACGTCCTGACTTTC
D gene: .; clone size: few; J gene: TRBJ2-1; V gene: TRBV15; CDR3 protein: CATSKIGTDGPYEQFF; CDR3 DNA: TGTGCCACCAGTAAGATTGGGACGGACGGACCATATGAGCAGTTCTTC
D gene: TRBD2; clone size: few; J gene: TRBJ2-7; V gene: TRBV15; CDR3 protein: CATSRDLSGGPYEQYF; CDR3 DNA: TGTGCCACCAGCAGAGATCTATCGGGAGGACCCTACGAGCAGTACTTC
D gene: TRBD2; clone size: few; J gene: TRBJ2-1; V gene: TRBV30; CDR3 protein: CAWSAGTSGPFNEQFF; CDR3 DNA: TGTGCCTGGAGCGCCGGGACTAGCGGACCTTTCAATGAGCAGTTCTTC
D gene: TRBD1; clone size: few; J gene: TRBJ2-4; V gene: TRBV7-2; CDR3 protein: CASSLGGTGSGNIQYF; CDR3 DNA: TGTGCCAGCAGCTTAGGGGGGACAGGGTCCGGAAACATTCAGTACTTC
D gene: TRBD1; clone size: few; J gene: TRBJ2-3; V gene: TRBV7-6; CDR3 protein: CASSLGTGGNTQYF; CDR3 DNA: TGTGCCAGCAGCTTGGGGACAGGGGGCAATACGCAGTATTTT
D gene: TRBD1; clone size: many; J gene: TRBJ2-3; V gene: TRBV7-9; CDR3 protein: CASSLGGLTDTQYF; CDR3 DNA: TGTGCCAGCAGCCTAGGGGGCCTCACAGATACGCAGTATTTT
D gene: .; clone size: many; J gene: TRBJ2-1; V gene: TRBV20-1; CDR3 protein: CSARDQGKQFF; CDR3 DNA: TGCAGTGCTAGAGATCAAGGGAAGCAGTTCTTC
D gene: .; clone size: .; J gene: TRBJ1-2; V gene: TRBV19; CDR3 protein: CASEDTYGYTF; CDR3 DNA: TGTGCCAGTGAAGACACCTATGGCTACACCTTC
D gene: .; clone size: many; J gene: TRBJ1-2; V gene: TRBV3-1; CDR3 protein: CASSQDLQTYGYTF; CDR3 DNA: TGTGCCAGCAGCCAAGATCTCCAGACCTATGGCTACACCTTC
D gene: TRBD2; clone size: .; J gene: TRBJ2-1; V gene: TRBV24-1; CDR3 protein: CASDSGTSGRSEQFF; CDR3 DNA: TGTGCCAGCGATTCCGGGACTAGCGGGAGAAGTGAGCAGTTCTTC
D gene: TRBD2; clone size: once; J gene: TRBJ2-1; V gene: TRBV20-1; CDR3 protein: CSALGLAGRNEQFF; CDR3 DNA: TGCAGTGCTCTAGGACTAGCGGGACGCAATGAGCAGTTCTTC
D gene: TRBD1; clone size: few; J gene: TRBJ2-6; V gene: TRBV19; CDR3 protein: CASSRDRGGSGANVLTF; CDR3 DNA: TGTGCCAGTAGTCGGGACAGGGGAGGGTCTGGGGCCAACGTCCTGACTTTC
D gene: .; clone size: .; J gene: TRBJ1-6; V gene: TRBV27; CDR3 protein: CASSGTRYNSPLHF; CDR3 DNA: TGTGCCAGCAGCGGGACCCGCTATAATTCACCCCTCCACTTT
D gene: TRBD2; clone size: .; J gene: TRBJ2-1; V gene: TRBV7-2; CDR3 protein: CASSAGGLAGGYNEKFF; CDR3 DNA: TGTGCCAGCAGCGCGGGAGGACTAGCGGGAGGATACAATGAGAAGTTCTTC
D gene: .; clone size: few; J gene: TRBJ2-7; V gene: TRBV11-2; CDR3 protein: CASSFGEWQSYEQYF; CDR3 DNA: TGTGCCAGCAGCTTTGGCGAGTGGCAGTCCTACGAGCAGTACTTC
D gene: TRBD2; clone size: .; J gene: TRBJ2-1; V gene: TRBV5-1; CDR3 protein: CASSVSGSRNEQFF; CDR3 DNA: TGCGCCAGCAGCGTTAGCGGGAGTAGGAATGAGCAGTTCTTC
D gene: .; clone size: few; J gene: TRBJ1-1; V gene: TRBV9; CDR3 protein: CASSVAGNTEAFF; CDR3 DNA: TGTGCCAGCAGCGTAGCTGGGAACACTGAAGCTTTCTTT
D gene: .; clone size: few; J gene: TRBJ1-5; V gene: TRBV12-3/TRBV12-4; CDR3 protein: CDSSYGYGASNQPQHF; CDR3 DNA: TGTGACAGCAGTTACGGCTACGGGGCTAGCAATCAGCCCCAGCATTTT
D gene: .; clone size: .; J gene: TRBJ2-1; V gene: TRBV20-1; CDR3 protein: CSATPGQFYNEQFF; CDR3 DNA: TGCAGTGCTACACCCGGGCAGTTCTACAATGAGCAGTTCTTC
D gene: .; clone size: .; J gene: TRBJ2-1; V gene: TRBV9; CDR3 protein: CASSVAGANNEQFF; CDR3 DNA: TGTGCCAGCAGCGTAGCAGGAGCCAACAATGAGCAGTTCTTC
D gene: .; clone size: few; J gene: TRBJ2-1; V gene: TRBV29-1; CDR3 protein: CSVEVSSYNEQFF; CDR3 DNA: TGCAGCGTTGAAGTGAGCTCCTACAATGAGCAGTTCTTC
D gene: TRBD2; clone size: .; J gene: TRBJ2-3; V gene: TRBV20-1; CDR3 protein: CSVTLAGFTDTQYF; CDR3 DNA: TGCAGTGTCACACTAGCGGGGTTCACAGATACGCAGTATTTT
D gene: .; clone size: once; J gene: TRBJ1-2; V gene: TRBV5-5; CDR3 protein: CASSLKENYGYTF; CDR3 DNA: TGTGCCAGCAGCTTGAAGGAGAACTATGGCTACACCTTC
D gene: TRBD2; clone size: many; J gene: TRBJ2-7; V gene: TRBV20-1; CDR3 protein: CSARDRGLLIEQYF; CDR3 DNA: TGCAGTGCTAGAGATAGGGGACTATTAATCGAGCAGTACTTC
D gene: .; clone size: few; J gene: TRBJ2-1; V gene: TRBV5-1; CDR3 protein: CASSPRTGGVQFF; CDR3 DNA: TGCGCCAGCAGTCCTCGGACTGGAGGGGTGCAGTTCTTC
D gene: TRBD2; clone size: .; J gene: TRBJ2-5; V gene: TRBV15; CDR3 protein: CATSLGTSGRLQETQYF; CDR3 DNA: TGTGCCACCAGCTTGGGGACTAGCGGGAGGTTACAAGAGACCCAGTACTTC
D gene: TRBD1; clone size: few; J gene: TRBJ1-1; V gene: TRBV7-9; CDR3 protein: CASSSGTGGALNTEAFF; CDR3 DNA: TGTGCCAGCAGCTCTGGGACAGGGGGGGCGTTGAACACTGAAGCTTTCTTT
D gene: .; clone size: few; J gene: TRBJ1-5; V gene: TRBV3-1; CDR3 protein: CASSQELYSNQPQHF; CDR3 DNA: TGTGCCAGCAGCCAAGAGCTGTATAGCAATCAGCCCCAGCATTTT
D gene: .; clone size: many; J gene: TRBJ1-5; V gene: TRBV21-1; CDR3 protein: CASSTPRGYGTSRNQPQHF; CDR3 DNA: TGTGCCAGCAGCACCCCCCGGGGGTATGGAACGTCCCGGAATCAGCCCCAGCATTTT
D gene: .; clone size: few; J gene: TRBJ1-4; V gene: TRBV4-1; CDR3 protein: CASSTRGLETNEKLFF; CDR3 DNA: TGCGCCAGCAGTACTCGGGGGCTAGAAACTAATGAAAAACTGTTTTTT
D gene: .; clone size: .; J gene: TRBJ1-5; V gene: TRBV6-5; CDR3 protein: CASSYSGGTNQPQHF; CDR3 DNA: TGTGCCAGCAGTTACTCGGGGGGGACCAATCAGCCCCAGCATTTT
D gene: TRBD2; clone size: .; J gene: TRBJ2-7; V gene: TRBV12-3/TRBV12-4; CDR3 protein: CASTLSGSNEQYF; CDR3 DNA: TGTGCCAGCACCCTTAGCGGGAGTAACGAGCAGTACTTC